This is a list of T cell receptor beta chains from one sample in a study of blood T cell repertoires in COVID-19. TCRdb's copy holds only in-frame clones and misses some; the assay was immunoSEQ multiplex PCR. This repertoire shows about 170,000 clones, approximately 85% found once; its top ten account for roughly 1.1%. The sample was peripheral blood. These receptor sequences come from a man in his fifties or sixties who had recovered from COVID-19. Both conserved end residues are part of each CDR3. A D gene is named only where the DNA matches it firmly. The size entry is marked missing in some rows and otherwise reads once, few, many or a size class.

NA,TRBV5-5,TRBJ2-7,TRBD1,TGTGCCAGCACCGGGGACAGGGGGGCCTACGAGCAGTACTTC,CASTGDRGAYEQYF
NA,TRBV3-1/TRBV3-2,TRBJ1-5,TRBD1,TGTGCCAGCAGCCAATGGCAGGGGGTTCAGCCCCAGCATTTT,CASSQWQGVQPQHF
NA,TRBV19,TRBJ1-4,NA,TGTGCCAGTAGAATCGCCGGGGACAACAAACTGTTTTTT,CASRIAGDNKLFF
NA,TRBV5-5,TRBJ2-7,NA,TGTGCCAGCAGCCCATACCTTGTGACACCCTACGAGCAGTACTTC,CASSPYLVTPYEQYF
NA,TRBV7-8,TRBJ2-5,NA,TGTGCCAGCAGCTTTGGACAGTGGGAGACCCAGTACTTC,CASSFGQWETQYF
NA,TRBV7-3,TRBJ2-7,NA,TGTGCCAGCAGCTTAGATAGTTCGTGGGGCGGCGAGCAGTACTTC,CASSLDSSWGGEQYF
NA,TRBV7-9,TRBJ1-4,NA,TGTGCCAGCAGCGCGGGCGGAACTAATGAAAAACTGTTTTTT,CASSAGGTNEKLFF
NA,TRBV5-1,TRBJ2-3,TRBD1,TGCGCCAGCAGCTTGGGGGACAGGGGGCGTGATACGCAGTATTTT,CASSLGDRGRDTQYF
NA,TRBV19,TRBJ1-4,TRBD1,TGTGCCAGCTTTGAAGGGGGCGGCAATGAAAAACTGTTTTTT,CASFEGGGNEKLFF
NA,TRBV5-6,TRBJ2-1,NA,TGTGCCAGCAGCTTCTATCAAGGAGTCTCCTACAATGAGCAGTTCTTC,CASSFYQGVSYNEQFF
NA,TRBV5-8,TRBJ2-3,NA,TGTGCCAGCAGCTTTGGGCTCGATACGCAGTATTTT,CASSFGLDTQYF
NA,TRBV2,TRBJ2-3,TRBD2,TGTGCCAGCAGTGTTATAGCGGGGGGCCGGTCAGATACGCAGTATTTT,CASSVIAGGRSDTQYF
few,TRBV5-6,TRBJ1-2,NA,TGTGCCAGCAGCTTGCGTCCTCCAGGGAGGGTCAGTGGCTACACCTTC,CASSLRPPGRVSGYTF
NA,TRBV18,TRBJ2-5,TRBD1,TGTGCCAGCTCAGATGGACAGGCAGAGACCCAGTACTTC,CASSDGQAETQYF
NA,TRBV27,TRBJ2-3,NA,TGTGCCAGCAGCGCACAGGTTTCCTTCTTCAGCACAGATACGCAGTATTTT,CASSAQVSFFSTDTQYF